The 20 T cell receptor beta chains below were found in one sample sequenced in a study of cytotoxic CD8 clonotypes in ibrutinib-treated CLL. Method: immunoSEQ multiplex PCR; TCRdb's copy keeps in-frame clones and lacks some. In the table there are about 130,000 clones, about four fifths of which are singletons. The sample consisted of PBMCs, taken after 12 months of ibrutinib treatment. These receptors all come from a human donor with chronic lymphocytic leukemia.

This clone occurred a few times. The rearrangement joins TRBV21-1 to TRBJ2-3; the listed D gene, TRBD2, was not tested against the DNA. TRBV21-1 is a known pseudogene. The CDR3 totals 16 residues. CDR3 DNA: TGTGCCAGCAGCAAAGGGACTAGCGGGAGTGCAGATACGCAGTATTTT. Translating gives CASSKGTSGSADTQYF.

This chain uses TRBV29-1 with TRBJ2-3, with 8 bases fitting TRBD2. This CDR3 is built from 14 residues. Germline values: CDR1 SQVTM, CDR2 ANQGSEA. J lost 0 bases, V lost 6 bases, and 5 bases had no gene match. The CDR3 reads CSVDRGGSTDTQYF. The CDR3 DNA reads as TGCAGCGTCGACCGGGGGGGGAGCACAGATACGCAGTATTTT.

The chain recombines TRBV4-1 with TRBJ2-3, with 8 bases aligning to TRBD1. J lost 0 bases, V lost 4 bases, and 6 bases had no gene match. The CDR3 totals 16 residues. Germline V CDR1 and CDR2: MGHRA, YSYEKL. CDR3 bases: TGCGCCAGCAGCCGCCCGACAGGGGCTAGCACAGATACGCAGTATTTT. Encoded protein: CASSRPTGASTDTQYF.

The V call is TRBV15, the J call TRBJ2-1; D ambiguous. Germline CDR1 reads LNHNV; CDR2 reads YYDKDF (reference sequence). The germline V and J ends were trimmed by 2 bases and 5 bases, with 19 bases remaining between them. CDR3 size: 17 residues. The CDR3 DNA reads TGTGCCACCAGCAGACGTTCAGGCTTTTGGGAAGACAATGAGCAGTTCTTC. Its protein product is CATSRRSGFWEDNEQFF.

The CDR3 bases are TGCGCCAGCAGCTTGGGCCCCGGGACAGCTGGGGCCAACGTCCTGACTTTC. Its protein is CASSLGPGTAGANVLTF. V is TRBV5-1 and J is TRBJ2-6; 7 bases line up with TRBD1. Per germline, CDR1 SGHRS and CDR2 YFSETQ. The CDR3 loop spans 17 amino acids. V shed 0 bases, J shed 2 bases, and the junction held 5 bases outside the gene matches.

This clone was counted only a few times. The junction shows a germline mismatch at one end, possibly a read error. V and J are TRBV18 and TRBJ1-3; D is undetermined. The CDR3 runs 11 residues. Germline CDR1 reads KGHSH; CDR2 reads LQKENI. The CDR3 nucleotides read TGTGCCACCTCACCTGGAAACACCATATATTTT. Translating gives CATSPGNTIYF.

The chain recombines TRBV6-9 with TRBJ1-3; no clear D. Trimming stripped 3 bases from V and 2 bases from J, with 8 bases between. This CDR3 has 14 residues. CDR1 and CDR2 from the germline V gene are MNHGY and SVAAGI. The CDR3 nucleotides are TGTGCCAGCAGTTACTTGGCCACTGGAAACACCATATATTTT. Amino acids: CASSYLATGNTIYF.

The chain is built from TRBV28 and TRBJ2-4, with no clear D. This CDR3 is built from 14 residues. The V gene's germline CDR1 is MDHEN and CDR2 SYDVKM. Trimming left V 7 bases short and J 1 base short, with 11 bases between. The CDR3 DNA is TGTGCCAGCACCCTGAGAGACGCCAAAAACATTCAGTACTTC. This sequence encodes CASTLRDAKNIQYF.

This chain joins TRBV19 and TRBJ2-7, with 16 positions matching TRBD2. Per germline, CDR1 LNHDA and CDR2 SQIVND (reference sequence). V was clipped by 5 bases and J by 5 bases; unmatched bases: 6. The CDR3 consists of 16 residues. CDR3 amino acids: CASSGTSGRAWDEQYF. CDR3 nucleotides: TGTGCCAGTAGTGGGACTAGCGGGAGGGCCTGGGACGAGCAGTACTTC.

This clone was picked up many times. The chain links TRBV27 to TRBJ2-7; possible D gene TRBD2, 5 bases. The germline V gene has CDR1 MNHEY and CDR2 SMNVEV (reference sequence). Trimming cost V 1 base and J 7 bases, with 14 bases left between them. The CDR3 is made up of 14 amino acids. This chain's CDR3 is CASSLWASMGEQYF. The CDR3 DNA reads TGTGCCAGCAGTTTATGGGCTAGCATGGGAGAGCAGTACTTC.

The DNA for the CDR3 is TGTGCCAGCAGTCAACAAGGAACGTCCTACGAGCAGTACTTC. This sequence encodes CASSQQGTSYEQYF. The chain carries TRBV2 and TRBJ2-7; D gene unclear. The germline gives CDR1 SNHLY, CDR2 FYNNEI. Deletions cut 5 bases from V and 1 base from J, with 12 bases between. The CDR3 has 14 amino acids.

This clone has only a few counts. The same CDR3 arises from other DNA sequences in this sample as well. The gene calls are TRBV19 and TRBJ2-7; 9 bases line up with TRBD1. CDR1 is LNHDA and CDR2 is SQIVND in the germline V gene (reference sequence). With 5 bases clipped from V and 2 bases from J, the junction kept 4 bases outside the gene matches. The CDR3 has 14 amino acids. The CDR3 nucleotides are TGTGCCAGTAGTGCCCGGACAGGGGCCTACGAGCAGTACTTC. Translating it yields CASSARTGAYEQYF.

The CDR3 DNA is TGTGCCAGCAGCGTAGACAGGGGATGGGATGAGCAGTTCTTC. Its translation: CASSVDRGWDEQFF. This chain links TRBV9 with TRBJ2-1; 7 bases align to TRBD1. V was pared by 0 bases and J by 8 bases, with 5 bases of the junction left unmatched. Per germline, CDR1 SGDLS and CDR2 YYNGEE. The length of the CDR3 is 14 residues.

This clone was seen a single time. The chain employs TRBV15 and TRBJ2-7, with 10 bases lining up with TRBD2. The germline V gene encodes CDR1 LNHNV and CDR2 YYDKDF (reference sequence). Trimming cost V 2 bases and J 7 bases; bases outside gene matches: 8. The CDR3 loop spans 15 amino acids. The CDR3 nucleotides are TGTGCCACCAGCAGACCGGGACTACTAGCGGGGGAGCAGTACTTC. This translates into CATSRPGLLAGEQYF. The full variable domain, with the rest looked up from reference TRBV15 and TRBJ2-7, is DAMVIQNPRYQVTQFGKPVTLSCSQTLNHNVMYWYQQKSSQAPKLLFHYYDKDFNNEADTPDNFQSRRPNTSFCFLDIRSPGLGDTAMYLCATSRPGLLAGEQYFGPGTRLTVT.

This clone was recorded a few times. CDR3 residues: CASSEGLRDDSGELFF. CDR3 sequence (DNA): TGCGCCAGCAGCGAGGGACTGCGGGACGACTCCGGGGAGCTGTTTTTT. The rearrangement links TRBV5-1 to TRBJ2-2, with D perhaps TRBD2 (6 bases). The CDR3 totals 16 residues. Germline V gene lookup returns CDR1 SGHRS and CDR2 YFSETQ. V was trimmed by 4 bases and J by 6 bases, leaving 19 bases between them.

This chain links TRBV7-9 with TRBJ1-1; 8 bases align to TRBD1. The CDR3 loop spans 17 amino acids. The V and J ends lost 0 bases and 0 bases, in that order; junction bases with no gene match: 6. CDR1 and CDR2 (germline): SEHNR, FQNEAQ (reference sequence). CDR3 sequence (DNA): TGTGCCAGCAGCTTAGCTGGACAGGGAATCTTGAACACTGAAGCTTTCTTT. Translated: CASSLAGQGILNTEAFF.

The gene calls are TRBV7-9 and TRBJ1-1, with D hard to call. Germline values: CDR1 SEHNR, CDR2 FQNEAQ (reference sequence). The CDR3 spans 12 residues. With 4 bases removed from V and 6 bases from J, the gap between germline ends came to 9 bases. The CDR3 reads CASSSKGAEAFF. CDR3 in DNA: TGTGCCAGCAGCTCCAAGGGTGCTGAAGCTTTCTTT.

A single count supports this clone. This sequence joins TRBV19 and TRBJ1-2, with D unresolved. Trimming left V 3 bases short and J 0 bases short, with 20 bases between. The germline CDR1 and CDR2 sequences are LNHDA and SQIVND (reference sequence). The CDR3 loop spans 18 amino acids. The CDR3 loop reads CASSIPTQKRVSNYGYTF. CDR3 in DNA: TGTGCCAGTAGTATCCCAACCCAGAAGAGAGTTTCTAACTATGGCTACACCTTC.

The chain has TRBV13 and TRBJ2-7; 7 nucleotides match TRBD1. The trim removed 0 bases at V and 3 bases at J, leaving 14 bases unmatched. The CDR3 has 18 residues. Germline assignment: CDR1 PRHDT and CDR2 FYEKMQ (reference sequence). CDR3 amino acids: CASSLGLPGDRPNYEQYF. CDR3 sequence (DNA): TGTGCCAGCAGCTTAGGGCTACCCGGGGACAGACCCAACTACGAGCAGTACTTC.

The chain employs TRBV7-2 and TRBJ2-3; TRBD2 aligns across 8 bases. CDR1 and CDR2 from the germline V gene are SGHTA and FQGNSA. This CDR3 has 16 residues. Germline trimming cut 3 bases from V and 6 bases from J; bases unmatched to any gene: 11. CDR3 DNA sequence: TGTGCCAGCAGCTTCAGTGTAGCGGGGATAGGGGATACGCAGTATTTT. It encodes CASSFSVAGIGDTQYF.